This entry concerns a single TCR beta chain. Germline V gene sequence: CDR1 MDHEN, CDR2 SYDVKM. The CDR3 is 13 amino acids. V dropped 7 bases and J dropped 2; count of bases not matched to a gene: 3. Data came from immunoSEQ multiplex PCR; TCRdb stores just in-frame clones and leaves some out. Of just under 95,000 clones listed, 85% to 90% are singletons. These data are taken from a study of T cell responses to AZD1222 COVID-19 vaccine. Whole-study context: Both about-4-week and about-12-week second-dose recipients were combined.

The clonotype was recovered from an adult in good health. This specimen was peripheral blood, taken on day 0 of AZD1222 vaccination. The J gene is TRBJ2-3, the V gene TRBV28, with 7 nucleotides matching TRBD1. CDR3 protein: CASTTGPTDTQYF. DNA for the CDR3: TGTGCCAGCACGACAGGGCCCACAGATACGCAGTATTTT.